Presented here are 20 T cell receptor beta chains from one specimen sequenced in a study of blood T cells in healthy people across ages. For the second PCR, which ran for roughly 7 to 11 cycles, a sample-barcoded 5' primer and a J-beta primer mix were used. TCRdb reprocessed the 5' RACE reads via MiXCR and lists one record per CDR3 protein. The profile shows roughly 800,000 distinct CDR3 sequences, 55% to 70% of them singletons. Sequencing input: blood. These receptors originate from a man under 40 in good health.

The chain carries TRBV20-1 and TRBJ2-7; 9 positions agree with TRBD2. V lost 3 bases to trimming and J lost 0 bases; unmatched junction nucleotides: 15. CDR1 DFQATT and CDR2 SNEGSKA come from the germline V gene (reference sequence). The CDR3 consists of 18 residues. The CDR3 region is CSASGAGGPTLSSYEQYF. CDR3 nucleotides: TGCAGTGCTAGCGGGGCGGGAGGGCCTACTCTTAGCTCCTACGAGCAGTACTTC.

This clonotype was detected a few times. This chain connects TRBV6-6 to TRBJ2-1; D remains unclear. The DNA end favors TRBJ2-7, so the J call may be wrong. Looked up from germline, CDR1 is MNHNY and CDR2 is SVGAGI (reference sequence). The CDR3 totals 17 residues. CDR3 in DNA: TGTGCCAGCAGTTACCCACCCGAGAGGAGCTCCTACAATGAGCAGTACTTC. Its protein is CASSYPPERSSYNEQYF.

In its sample, this clonotype was seen a few times. This chain connects TRBV29-1 to TRBJ2-7; D possibly corresponds to TRBD1 (5 bases). V was pared by 4 bases and J by 3 bases, with 16 bases between. The CDR3 has 14 amino acids. Per the germline V gene, CDR1 is SQVTM and CDR2 is ANQGSEA. The CDR3 loop is CSVVAGTGSYEQYF. The DNA of the CDR3 is TGCAGCGTTGTTGCAGGAACAGGAAGCTACGAGCAGTACTTC.

The J gene is TRBJ1-5, the V gene TRBV15; 9 positions match TRBD1. Germline CDR1 reads LNHNV; CDR2 reads YYDKDF (reference sequence). V shed 5 bases, J shed 5 bases, and the junction held 7 bases outside the gene matches. The CDR3 is 15 amino acids. The CDR3 sequence: CATSGQTGGYQPQHF. CDR3 DNA sequence: TGTGCCACCAGCGGACAAACAGGGGGCTATCAGCCCCAGCATTTT.

For this clonotype: A junction end diverges from the germline sequence, so it may reflect a read error. J is TRBJ1-1 and V is TRBV29-1; TRBD1 might be the D (6 bases). Germline assignment: CDR1 SQVTM and CDR2 ANQGSEA. The length of the CDR3 is 16 residues. For the CDR3, the DNA is TGCAGCGTCGAAGACCCAAAGGCAGGGGCGATCACTGAAGCTTTCTTT. It codes for CSVEDPKAGAITEAFF.

A remark on this clonotype: The germline gene is not matched at one end of the junction; a read error may be the cause. The chain carries TRBV7-2 and TRBJ2-6, with a tentative D call TRBD1 (6 bases). This CDR3 comprises 16 residues. From germline, CDR1 is SGHTA and CDR2 FQGNSA. CDR3 nucleotide sequence: TGTGCCAGCAGCTGGGACATGCCCTCTGGGGCCAACGTCCCGACTTTC. It is translated as CASSWDMPSGANVPTF.

The chain uses TRBV3-1 and TRBJ2-5, with a weak D call TRBD1 (5 bases). Germline CDR1 is LGHDT and CDR2 is YNNKEL (reference sequence). Trimming shortened V by 4 bases and J by 3 bases, and 15 bases separated the two germline ends. This CDR3 has 15 residues. CDR3 sequence reads: CASSRRRSQEETQYF. CDR3 DNA sequence: TGTGCCAGCAGCCGTCGCCGATCACAGGAAGAGACCCAGTACTTC.

In its sample, this clonotype was seen a few times. The rearrangement links TRBV7-3 to TRBJ2-3; D remains ambiguous. Germline V gene sequence: CDR1 SGHTA, CDR2 FQGTGA. This CDR3 spans 12 amino acids. V was cut by 6 bases and J by 5 bases, with 9 bases left in between. CDR3 in DNA: TGTGCCAGCAGGTCTGATGAAGATACGCAGTATTTT. The encoded protein is CASRSDEDTQYF.

The genes are TRBV19 and TRBJ2-7; no clear D. The J call may be faulty, since TRBJ2-5 better matches the DNA end. Germline values: CDR1 LNHDA, CDR2 SQIVND (reference sequence). The CDR3 covers 12 residues. The CDR3 is CASSIDYGTQYF. DNA for the CDR3: TGTGCCAGTAGTATAGACTACGGGACCCAGTACTTC.

This clonotype was counted only a few times. The chain links TRBV21-1 to TRBJ2-5; TRBD1, as called in the table, went unchecked against the DNA. TRBV21-1 is a recognized pseudogene. The CDR3 totals 16 residues. This CDR3 is CASSNFVRDLQETQYF. For the CDR3, the DNA is TGTGCCAGCAGCAATTTCGTCCGGGACCTCCAAGAGACCCAGTACTTC.

The chain has TRBV18 and TRBJ1-1; 7 bases agree with TRBD1. This CDR3 contains 18 residues. Per the germline V gene, CDR1 is KGHSH and CDR2 is LQKENI. V shed 3 bases, J shed 0 bases, and the junction held 13 bases outside the gene matches. CDR3 sequence: CASSPKDRANALNTEAFF. Written as DNA, the CDR3 is TGTGCCAGCTCACCTAAAGACAGGGCCAACGCCTTGAACACTGAAGCTTTCTTT.

V gene TRBV4-2 combines with J gene TRBJ2-1; 7 bases are a match to TRBD2. The V gene's germline CDR1 is LGHNA and CDR2 YNFKEQ. J was trimmed by 5 bases and V by 4 bases; bases with no gene match: 11. The length of the CDR3 is 16 residues. The CDR3 protein is CASSRTLAEVNNEQFF. Written as DNA, the CDR3 is TGTGCCAGCAGCCGGACCCTAGCGGAAGTAAACAATGAGCAGTTCTTC.

The chain couples TRBV13 to TRBJ2-1; 10 bases map to TRBD2. The CDR3 is 15 residues long. Germline V lookup: CDR1 PRHDT, CDR2 FYEKMQ (reference sequence). With V trimmed by 0 bases and J by 9 bases, 5 bases remained unmatched. In DNA form, the CDR3 reads TGTGCCAGCAGCTTAGGGGCTAGCGGGGGCTTTGAGCAGTTCTTC. Its translation: CASSLGASGGFEQFF.

The chain combines TRBV30 with TRBJ1-2; weak D call: TRBD1 (6 bases). This CDR3 spans 16 amino acids. From germline, CDR1 is GTSNPN and CDR2 SVGIG (reference sequence). The V end lost 0 bases, the J end lost 6 bases, and 20 bases lay between the germline ends. CDR3 in DNA: TGTGCCTGGAGTGTTCTCGGGCAGGGGATTCGGGATGGCTACACCTTC. Amino acids: CAWSVLGQGIRDGYTF. The full variable domain, its missing parts supplied by reference TRBV30 and TRBJ1-2, is SQTIHQWPATLVQPVGSPLSLECTVEGTSNPNLYWYRQAAGRGLQLLFYSVGIGQISSEVPQNLSASRPQDRQFILSSKKLLLSDSGFYLCAWSVLGQGIRDGYTFGSGTRLTVV.

The genes are TRBV3-1 and TRBJ2-5; D uncertain. Trimming pared 4 bases from V and 7 bases from J, leaving 16 bases between. Germline V lookup: CDR1 LGHDT, CDR2 YNNKEL (reference sequence). The CDR3 covers 14 residues. The DNA for the CDR3 is TGTGCCAGCAGCCCTGCTGGGGATGTCGGGACCCAGTACTTC. Its translation: CASSPAGDVGTQYF.

The V gene is TRBV29-1, the J gene TRBJ1-4, with D hard to call. The CDR3 extends over 11 amino acids. The germline V gene encodes CDR1 SQVTM and CDR2 ANQGSEA. Trimming took off 7 bases at V and 4 bases at J, with 7 bases between the two ends. CDR3 sequence reads: CSGNDNEKLFF. CDR3 DNA sequence: TGCAGCGGAAACGATAATGAAAAACTGTTTTTT.

V is TRBV20-1 and J is TRBJ2-1; D is ambiguous. The CDR3 loop spans 14 amino acids. Germline V lookup: CDR1 DFQATT, CDR2 SNEGSKA (reference sequence). V lost 1 base and J lost 5, with 12 bases in between. CDR3 protein: CSARGLGRHNEQFF. The CDR3 bases are TGCAGTGCTAGAGGCCTCGGGCGGCACAATGAGCAGTTCTTC.

This clonotype was detected a few times. In DNA, the CDR3 is TGTGCCAGCAGCCAAGTCCCGGGACAGGGGAGTAACTATGGCTACACCTTC. Translating it yields CASSQVPGQGSNYGYTF. The rearrangement links TRBV3-1 to TRBJ1-2; TRBD1 aligns across 10 bases. The germline gives CDR1 LGHDT, CDR2 YNNKEL (reference sequence). This CDR3 contains 17 residues. The J segment lost 1 base and the V segment lost 1 base, leaving 6 bases of the junction unmatched.

The chain recombines TRBV9 with TRBJ1-5, with TRBD1 identical over 8 bases. After removal of 3 bases from V and 3 bases from J, the junction contained 2 bases not matched to a gene. The CDR3 spans 14 residues. Germline lookup yields CDR1 SGDLS and CDR2 YYNGEE. This CDR3 reads CASSGQGTNQPQHF. The CDR3 coding sequence is TGTGCCAGCAGCGGACAGGGGACCAATCAGCCCCAGCATTTT.

This clonotype turned up a few times. A read error may explain this, as a much larger clone is one base away. The chain has TRBV6-1 and TRBJ2-7; D uncertain. The germline V gene has CDR1 MNHNS and CDR2 SASEGT. CDR3 length equals 14 residues. The CDR3 region is CVSMEMGHGYEQYF. In nucleotides, the CDR3 is TGTGTCAGCATGGAGATGGGTCATGGATACGAGCAGTACTTC.